Below are 32 T cell receptor beta chains sequenced from a single sample in a study of cytomegalovirus exposure and HLA in healthy donors. PCR involved 60 Vbeta and 13 Jbeta primers. Clones were sequenced by immunoSEQ multiplex PCR, and TCRdb holds only the in-frame ones, with some missing. The profile shows 150,000 or so clones, over 80% of them singletons. Sequencing used PBMCs. The receptors derive from a man between 50 and 59 years old in good health and CMV-seropositive.

There are a few counts of this clone. The chain is built from TRBV6-5 and TRBJ1-1; 7 nucleotides line up with TRBD1. The CDR3 extends over 13 amino acids. The germline CDR1 and CDR2 sequences are MNHEY and SVGAGI. The V segment lost 5 bases and the J segment 4 bases; nucleotides outside the gene matches: 4. In DNA form, the CDR3 reads TGTGCCAGCAGTGGAGACAGGGCCACTGAAGCTTTCTTT. Amino acids: CASSGDRATEAFF.

The gene calls are TRBV11-2 and TRBJ1-2; 7 nucleotides agree with TRBD1. The length of the CDR3 is 13 residues. From germline, CDR1 is SGHAT and CDR2 FQNNGV. V lost 5 bases and J lost 6; bases outside the gene matches: 6. The CDR3 bases are TGTGCCAGCAGCCTGACAGGGATCGATGGCTACACCTTC. It specifies CASSLTGIDGYTF.

The gene calls are TRBV10-3 and TRBJ2-3; D possibly corresponds to TRBD2 (5 bases). Germline loops: CDR1 ENHRY, CDR2 SYGVKD. Trimming removed 6 bases from V and 7 bases from J, with 11 bases in between. The CDR3 spans 12 residues. CDR3 sequence (DNA): TGTGCCATCAGCACCGCCGGGAATACGCAGTATTTT. This translates into CAISTAGNTQYF.

V is TRBV6-1 and J is TRBJ2-7; 8 nucleotides agree with TRBD1. V was pared by 7 bases and J by 4 bases, with 9 bases of the junction left unmatched. Germline V lookup: CDR1 MNHNS, CDR2 SASEGT. The CDR3 extends over 14 amino acids. Here the CDR3 reads CASTTGTGLYEQYF. Written as DNA, the CDR3 is TGTGCCAGCACTACCGGGACAGGACTTTACGAGCAGTACTTC.

The chain carries TRBV9 and TRBJ2-3, with TRBD1 identical over 7 bases. V dropped 0 bases and J dropped 1; count of bases not matched to a gene: 2. CDR1 and CDR2 from the germline V gene are SGDLS and YYNGEE. The CDR3 runs to 15 residues. CDR3 nucleotides: TGTGCCAGCAGCGTAGGGGACAGACGCACAGATACGCAGTATTTT. Translating it yields CASSVGDRRTDTQYF.

This sequence joins TRBV28 and TRBJ2-2; D might be TRBD2 (6 bases). Looked up from germline, CDR1 is MDHEN and CDR2 is SYDVKM. The CDR3 has 15 residues. Trimming took 5 bases from V and 7 from J, leaving 17 bases between them. The CDR3 loop is CASSPSGVAVGELFF. The CDR3 DNA sequence: TGTGCCAGCAGTCCCTCGGGGGTAGCCGTCGGGGAGCTGTTTTTT.

The V gene is TRBV18, the J gene TRBJ2-2; D may be TRBD2 (5 bases). V was cut by 0 bases and J by 1 base, with 9 bases left in between. The CDR3 spans 16 residues. CDR1 and CDR2 (germline): KGHSH, LQKENI. In DNA, the CDR3 is TGTGCCAGCTCACCACCTGGACTCAGGAACACCGGGGAGCTGTTTTTT. Its protein is CASSPPGLRNTGELFF. The variable domain in full, completed from reference TRBV18 and TRBJ2-2, reads NAGVMQNPRHLVRRRGQEARLRCSPMKGHSHVYWYRQLPEEGLKFMVYLQKENIIDESGMPKERFSAEFPKEGPSILRIQQVVRGDSAAYFCASSPPGLRNTGELFFGEGSRLTVL.

As to this clone: Other DNA sequences of this sample code for an identical CDR3. The V gene is TRBV4-3, the J gene TRBJ2-3; 10 bases are shared with TRBD1. CDR3 length equals 15 residues. The ends lost 1 base at V and 3 bases at J; junction bases unmatched: 1. Per the germline V gene, CDR1 is LGHNA and CDR2 is YSLEER. CDR3 region: CASSQGTGGTDTQYF. CDR3 coding DNA: TGCGCCAGCAGCCAAGGGACAGGGGGAACAGATACGCAGTATTTT.

This chain connects TRBV6-6 to TRBJ2-3; 7 positions match TRBD2. The V segment lost 6 bases and the J segment 6 bases; nucleotides outside the gene matches: 6. Germline assignment: CDR1 MNHNY and CDR2 SVGAGI (reference sequence). This CDR3 has 13 amino acids. CDR3 sequence reads: CASRSPGRDTQYF. The CDR3 DNA reads TGTGCCAGCAGGTCCCCCGGGAGGGATACGCAGTATTTT.

This rearrangement joins TRBV7-6 to TRBJ2-2, with unresolved D. Per the germline V gene, CDR1 is SGHVS and CDR2 is FNYEAQ. The CDR3 length is 13 residues. Trimming cost V 3 bases and J 7 bases, with 9 bases left between them. CDR3 bases: TGTGCCAGCAGCTTGGCGGTCCGCGGGGAGCTGTTTTTT. Protein sequence: CASSLAVRGELFF.

The rearrangement uses TRBV9 and TRBJ2-2, with TRBD1 as a possible D gene (5 bases). Deletions cut 0 bases from V and 5 bases from J, with 20 bases between. Per germline, CDR1 SGDLS and CDR2 YYNGEE. This CDR3 contains 18 residues. The CDR3 region has the DNA TGTGCCAGCAGCGTAGTCTATTCTTCGGACAAGATAACCGGGGAGCTGTTTTTT. Protein product: CASSVVYSSDKITGELFF.

This chain joins TRBV28 and TRBJ1-4; possible D gene TRBD1, 5 bases. The V end lost 4 bases, the J end lost 6 bases, and 21 bases lay between the germline ends. The CDR3 loop spans 17 amino acids. Germline V lookup: CDR1 MDHEN, CDR2 SYDVKM. Here the CDR3 DNA reads TGTGCCAGCAGTTCCTTTTGGGGGGAGGAGGTTTATGAAAAACTGTTTTTT. Protein product: CASSSFWGEEVYEKLFF. Filled out from reference TRBV28 and TRBJ1-4, the complete variable domain reads DVKVTQSSRYLVKRTGEKVFLECVQDMDHENMFWYRQDPGLGLRLIYFSYDVKMKEKGDIPEGYSVSREKKERFSLILESASTNQTSMYLCASSSFWGEEVYEKLFFGSGTQLSVL.

This chain joins TRBV7-9 and TRBJ2-4; 9 bases agree with TRBD1. Germline CDR1 is SEHNR and CDR2 is FQNEAQ (reference sequence). The CDR3 is made up of 15 amino acids. Unmatched junction bases numbered 6, after V lost 5 bases and J lost 4 bases. The CDR3 DNA reads as TGTGCCAGCAGCAGGACCGGGACAGGGAAAAACATTCAGTACTTC. It is translated as CASSRTGTGKNIQYF.

The V gene is TRBV19, the J gene TRBJ2-7, with D perhaps TRBD1 (5 bases). Deletions cut 8 bases from V and 2 bases from J, with 13 bases between. This CDR3 is built from 13 residues. Germline lookup yields CDR1 LNHDA and CDR2 SQIVND (reference sequence). The CDR3 bases are TGTGCCAGTTCGAACAGGCAAACCTACGAGCAGTACTTC. Translated, it gives CASSNRQTYEQYF.

The rearrangement joins TRBV4-1 to TRBJ1-1; maybe TRBD1 (5 bases). The ends were cut back, 4 bases at V and 5 bases at J, with 14 bases in the middle. The germline gives CDR1 MGHRA, CDR2 YSYEKL. This CDR3 has 14 amino acids. In DNA form, the CDR3 reads TGCGCCAGCAGCCTCGGCGGTGGGGGGACTGAAGCTTTCTTT. As protein: CASSLGGGGTEAFF.

This clone occurred once. The CDR3: CASTLGGAGEYGYTF. CDR3 nucleotides: TGTGCCAGCACTTTGGGGGGGGCCGGGGAATATGGCTACACCTTC. The chain links TRBV28 to TRBJ1-2; TRBD1 is a possible D gene (6 bases). The V and J ends lost 7 bases and 5 bases respectively, with 20 bases between them. This CDR3 comprises 15 residues. Germline CDR1 MDHEN, CDR2 SYDVKM.

This rearrangement joins TRBV18 to TRBJ1-6; a weak D match, TRBD1 (5 bases). CDR3 size: 15 residues. V was pared by 1 base and J by 10 bases, with 14 bases between. Germline CDR1 is KGHSH and CDR2 is LQKENI. Here the CDR3 reads CASSPRGGVESPLHF. In nucleotides, the CDR3 is TGTGCCAGCTCACCACGGGGGGGGGTGGAGTCACCCCTCCACTTT.

This chain joins TRBV9 and TRBJ1-3; 7 bases fit TRBD1. The junction had 1 base not matched to a gene; V was cut back by 0 bases and J by 1 base. This CDR3 region has 15 residues. Germline CDR1 reads SGDLS; CDR2 reads YYNGEE. CDR3 region: CASSVAGQSGNTIYF. Written as DNA, the CDR3 is TGTGCCAGCAGCGTAGCGGGACAGTCTGGAAACACCATATATTTT.

The genes are TRBV29-1 and TRBJ2-1; 7 bases line up with TRBD1. Germline V gene sequence: CDR1 SQVTM, CDR2 ANQGSEA. CDR3 size: 13 residues. After removal of 6 bases from V and 2 bases from J, the junction contained 4 bases not matched to a gene. CDR3 amino acids: CSVAGTAYNEQFF. The DNA of the CDR3 is TGCAGCGTGGCCGGGACAGCCTACAATGAGCAGTTCTTC.

This chain uses TRBV5-1 with TRBJ1-4, with 8 nucleotides matching TRBD1. This CDR3 spans 16 amino acids. The V segment lost 2 bases and the J segment 4 bases; nucleotides outside the gene matches: 7. Germline V CDR1 and CDR2: SGHRS, YFSETQ. This CDR3 reads CASSFGTGNYNEKLFF. CDR3 sequence (DNA): TGCGCCAGCAGCTTTGGGACAGGAAACTATAATGAAAAACTGTTTTTT. Combining the CDR3 with reference TRBV5-1 and TRBJ1-4 gives the whole variable domain KAGVTQTPRYLIKTRGQQVTLSCSPISGHRSVSWYQQTPGQGLQFLFEYFSETQRNKGNFPGRFSGRQFSNSRSEMNVSTLELGDSALYLCASSFGTGNYNEKLFFGSGTQLSVL.

This chain links TRBV2 with TRBJ1-5, with TRBD1 identical over 7 bases. This CDR3 contains 16 residues. Germline CDR1 SNHLY, CDR2 FYNNEI. Trimming at V came to 6 bases and at J to 4 bases, leaving 12 bases not matched to a gene. CDR3 in DNA: TGTGCCAGCAGCAAGCGGCTGGACAGGCCTAATCAGCCCCAGCATTTT. Encoded protein: CASSKRLDRPNQPQHF. Combining the CDR3 with reference TRBV2 and TRBJ1-5 gives the whole variable domain EPEVTQTPSHQVTQMGQEVILRCVPISNHLYFYWYRQILGQKVEFLVSFYNNEISEKSEIFDDQFSVERPDGSNFTLKIRSTKLEDSAMYFCASSKRLDRPNQPQHFGDGTRLSIL.

This chain joins TRBV10-3 and TRBJ1-2, with a weak D call TRBD1 (6 bases). V lost 6 bases to trimming and J lost 5 bases, with 13 bases between them. Looked up from germline, CDR1 is ENHRY and CDR2 is SYGVKD. CDR3 size: 13 residues. CDR3 amino acids: CAISTGTNYGYTF. CDR3 nucleotide sequence: TGTGCCATCAGCACCGGGACAAATTATGGCTACACCTTC.

A single count supports this clone. The chain has TRBV7-8 and TRBJ2-7; a weak D match, TRBD2 (6 bases). This CDR3 has 17 amino acids. Trimming pared 2 bases from V and 3 bases from J, leaving 20 bases between. Germline assignment: CDR1 SGHVS and CDR2 FQNEAQ. The DNA of the CDR3 is TGTGCCAGCAGCTTACGAGATCTGAGGGAGGTACTCTACGAGCAGTACTTC. Encoded protein: CASSLRDLREVLYEQYF.

The chain employs TRBV6-1 and TRBJ2-3; D gene ambiguous. The CDR3 consists of 13 residues. Germline assignment: CDR1 MNHNS and CDR2 SASEGT. V was trimmed by 1 base and J by 1 base, leaving 3 bases between them. The CDR3 here is CASSEVGTDTQYF. CDR3 in DNA: TGTGCCAGCAGTGAAGTCGGCACAGATACGCAGTATTTT.

The chain employs TRBV7-2 and TRBJ2-2; D not resolved. The CDR3 covers 16 residues. V gave up 0 bases and J gave up 1 base, with 9 bases separating them. In germline, CDR1 is SGHTA, CDR2 FQGNSA. The CDR3 DNA is TGTGCCAGCAGCTTAGCGCCTGGCTTGAACACCGGGGAGCTGTTTTTT. Translated, it gives CASSLAPGLNTGELFF. Full variable domain (outside the CDR3, taken from reference TRBV7-2 and TRBJ2-2): GAGVSQSPSNKVTEKGKDVELRCDPISGHTALYWYRQSLGQGLEFLIYFQGNSAPDKSGLPSDRFSAERTGGSVSTLTIQRTQQEDSAVYLCASSLAPGLNTGELFFGEGSRLTVL.

This chain connects TRBV5-4 to TRBJ2-2; tentative D call: TRBD2 (5 bases). Germline-derived CDR1 and CDR2 are SGHNT and YYREEE (reference sequence). V gave up 4 bases and J gave up 2 bases, with 12 bases separating them. The CDR3 has 15 amino acids. The CDR3 sequence: CASSTGLLNTGELFF. The CDR3 region has the DNA TGTGCCAGCAGCACTGGACTGCTTAACACCGGGGAGCTGTTTTTT.

V and J are TRBV9 and TRBJ2-5, with TRBD1 identical over 9 bases. CDR3 length: 18 amino acids. V lost 4 bases and J lost 0; bases outside the gene matches: 13. Germline CDR1 is SGDLS and CDR2 is YYNGEE. CDR3 protein: CASSTKTGTGPYQETQYF. The DNA for the CDR3 is TGTGCCAGCAGCACAAAGACCGGGACAGGGCCGTACCAAGAGACCCAGTACTTC.

The rearrangement uses TRBV28 and TRBJ1-4, with TRBD1 matching 7 bases. CDR3 length: 18 amino acids. With V trimmed by 5 bases and J by 3 bases, 15 bases remained unmatched. Looked up from germline, CDR1 is MDHEN and CDR2 is SYDVKM. The CDR3 loop reads CASSPPPPGTASNEKLFF. The CDR3 coding sequence is TGTGCCAGCAGTCCACCTCCGCCCGGGACAGCTTCTAATGAAAAACTGTTTTTT.

This CDR3 reads CASSPGTKGAFF. The CDR3 DNA is TGTGCCAGCAGCCCGGGAACAAAAGGGGCTTTCTTT. The J gene is TRBJ1-1, the V gene TRBV7-8; D is ambiguous. The V end lost 5 bases, the J end lost 11 bases, and 15 bases lay between the germline ends. Germline CDR1 and CDR2: SGHVS and FQNEAQ. This CDR3 region has 12 residues.

The rearrangement links TRBV11-2 to TRBJ1-3; tentatively, D is TRBD1 (6 bases). CDR3 length: 13 residues. Germline CDR1 SGHAT, CDR2 FQNNGV. V was pared by 5 bases and J by 7 bases, with 12 bases between. The CDR3 protein is CASSPTGKNTIYF. CDR3 coding DNA: TGTGCCAGCAGCCCTACAGGGAAGAACACCATATATTTT.

A few counts support this clone. The chain recombines TRBV9 with TRBJ1-2, with D unclear. V dropped 4 bases and J dropped 0 bases, with 16 bases sitting between them. CDR3 size: 16 residues. CDR1 is SGDLS and CDR2 is YYNGEE in the germline V gene. The CDR3 bases are TGTGCCAGCAGCCCACCCCCCCCTCAGGCTAACTATGGCTACACCTTC. Residues: CASSPPPPQANYGYTF.

This clone was recorded only once. The rearrangement joins TRBV27 to TRBJ2-5; 8 bases map to TRBD2. The last part of the DNA fits TRBJ2-7 better; the J call may be wrong. The germline CDR1 and CDR2 sequences are MNHEY and SMNVEV (reference sequence). The CDR3 is 16 residues long. CDR3 in DNA: TGTGCCAGCAGTTTAGGTTTCGGGGGGGGCAGGTACGAGCAGTACTTC. It specifies CASSLGFGGGRYEQYF.